The 14 T cell receptor beta chains below come from one sample, sequenced in a study of T cell responses to AZD1222 COVID-19 vaccine (dated by TCRdb to 2020 to 2023). This specimen's time point label, interpreted: baseline before first vaccination. Receptor libraries were prepared by the immunoSEQ multiplex PCR assay. The source is immuneACCESS, and TCRdb retained only in-frame sequences with V and J called. Part of the clones is not carried over; for the studies checked, unresolved V genes explain less than half of this, and the remainder is unexplained. In all, the sample holds about 160,000 clones, and 75% to 95% of those were seen once. The top ten hold approximately 4.8% of the sample. The sample was peripheral blood, taken on day 0 of AZD1222 vaccination. These receptor sequences come from an adult in good health.

The V call is TRBV13, the J call TRBJ2-1, with a tentative D call TRBD1 (6 bases). The CDR3 runs to 13 residues. Germline loops: CDR1 PRHDT, CDR2 FYEKMQ (reference sequence). Trimming stripped 3 bases from V and 3 bases from J, with 6 bases between. The CDR3 loop reads CASSLTGYNEQFF. In DNA, the CDR3 is TGTGCCAGCAGCTTGACAGGCTACAATGAGCAGTTCTTC.

The chain employs TRBV5-1 and TRBJ2-7; 11 bases are a match to TRBD2. Trimming at V came to 4 bases and at J to 2 bases, leaving 8 bases not matched to a gene. Germline V gene sequence: CDR1 SGHRS, CDR2 YFSETQ. The CDR3 extends over 16 amino acids. CDR3 protein: CASSPVSGRAPYEQYF. The CDR3 coding sequence is TGCGCCAGCAGCCCTGTTAGCGGGAGGGCCCCCTACGAGCAGTACTTC. Full variable domain (remainder filled in from reference TRBV5-1 and TRBJ2-7): KAGVTQTPRYLIKTRGQQVTLSCSPISGHRSVSWYQQTPGQGLQFLFEYFSETQRNKGNFPGRFSGRQFSNSRSEMNVSTLELGDSALYLCASSPVSGRAPYEQYFGPGTRLTVT.

The rearrangement links TRBV6-5 to TRBJ1-4; no firm D call. The V and J ends lost 8 bases and 3 bases respectively, with 7 bases between them. The V gene's germline CDR1 is MNHEY and CDR2 SVGAGI. The CDR3 loop spans 12 amino acids. The CDR3 DNA is TGTGCCAGCCACTACGCTAATGAAAAACTGTTTTTT. It yields the protein CASHYANEKLFF.

The CDR3 spells CASSFSDREGYTF. The CDR3 coding sequence is TGTGCCAGCAGCTTTTCGGACAGGGAAGGCTACACCTTC. This chain links TRBV7-9 with TRBJ1-2; 8 nucleotides match TRBD1. The CDR3 is 13 residues long. V trimming: 3 bases; J trimming: 8 bases; junction bases outside the gene matches: 5. CDR1 SEHNR and CDR2 FQNEAQ come from the germline V gene (reference sequence).

The chain couples TRBV2 to TRBJ2-7, with 12 bases lining up with TRBD2. V shed 6 bases and J 4 bases; nucleotides not matched to a gene: 4. Germline loops: CDR1 SNHLY, CDR2 FYNNEI. This CDR3 has 14 residues. This CDR3 reads CASRVTSGSYEQYF. CDR3 nucleotide sequence: TGTGCCAGCAGGGTGACTAGCGGGAGTTACGAGCAGTACTTC.

The chain carries TRBV28 and TRBJ2-1; possible D gene TRBD2, 5 bases. The CDR3 length is 14 residues. Per germline, CDR1 MDHEN and CDR2 SYDVKM. The V end lost 6 bases, the J end lost 5 bases, and 14 bases lay between the germline ends. The CDR3 DNA follows: TGTGCCAGCAGGATCACTAGAAGGAACAATGAGCAGTTCTTC. This codes for CASRITRRNNEQFF.

The rearrangement uses TRBV5-5 and TRBJ2-1; 11 bases fit TRBD1. Trimming cost V 4 bases and J 7 bases; bases outside gene matches: 7. CDR1 is SGHKS and CDR2 is YYEKEE in the germline V gene (reference sequence). This CDR3 region has 15 residues. Here the CDR3 reads CASSAGTGGRNEQFF. In DNA form, the CDR3 reads TGTGCCAGCAGCGCCGGGACAGGGGGTCGGAATGAGCAGTTCTTC.

The chain combines TRBV24-1 with TRBJ1-2; 10 bases agree with TRBD1. The CDR3 has 13 amino acids. Germline V gene data show CDR1 as KGHDR and CDR2 as SFDVKD. J lost 14 bases, V lost 4 bases, and 9 bases had no gene match. In DNA form, the CDR3 reads TGTGCCACCAGTGACCACCGGACAGGGGGAGAAACCTTC. It is translated as CATSDHRTGGETF.

The chain links TRBV25-1 to TRBJ1-6; TRBD1 matches at 9 bases. There are 18 residues in the CDR3. Looked up from germline, CDR1 is MGHDK and CDR2 is SYGVNS. V lost 0 bases and J lost 4; bases outside the gene matches: 7. The CDR3 DNA sequence: TGTGCCAGCAGTGAATACGGAACAGGGGGCAGATATAATTCACCCCTCCACTTT. Protein: CASSEYGTGGRYNSPLHF.

This chain connects TRBV4-1 to TRBJ1-2; maybe TRBD1 (6 bases). The germline CDR1 and CDR2 sequences are MGHRA and YSYEKL. This CDR3 has 15 residues. V lost 0 bases to trimming and J lost 5 bases, with 13 bases between them. CDR3 sequence: CASSQDWGQEYGYTF. CDR3 sequence (DNA): TGCGCCAGCAGCCAAGATTGGGGGCAGGAGTATGGCTACACCTTC.

The chain is built from TRBV24-1 and TRBJ1-6, with D possibly matching TRBD1 (5 bases). V gave up 9 bases and J gave up 2 bases, with 16 bases separating them. The germline gives CDR1 KGHDR, CDR2 SFDVKD. CDR3 size: 16 residues. CDR3 sequence reads: CATAGRGFPYNSPLHF. The CDR3 nucleotides read TGTGCCACCGCCGGGAGGGGATTCCCCTATAATTCACCCCTCCACTTT.

CDR3 sequence (DNA): TGTGCCTGGACAGAGATGAACACTGAAGCTTTCTTT. Translation: CAWTEMNTEAFF. The V and J genes are TRBV30 and TRBJ1-1; unclear D gene. Trimming shortened V by 4 bases and J by 0 bases, and 6 bases separated the two germline ends. The CDR3 runs to 12 residues. Germline V gene sequence: CDR1 GTSNPN, CDR2 SVGIG (reference sequence). Drawing the rest from reference TRBV30 and TRBJ1-1, the complete variable domain is SQTIHQWPATLVQPVGSPLSLECTVEGTSNPNLYWYRQAAGRGLQLLFYSVGIGQISSEVPQNLSASRPQDRQFILSSKKLLLSDSGFYLCAWTEMNTEAFFGQGTRLTVV.

V gene TRBV10-2 combines with J gene TRBJ1-5, with TRBD1 as a possible D gene (5 bases). Trimming cost V 0 bases and J 7 bases, with 22 bases left between them. The CDR3 consists of 18 residues. Germline CDR1 and CDR2: WSHSY and SAAADI. The CDR3 protein is CASSESAGKPGPDQPQHF. In DNA form, the CDR3 reads TGCGCCAGCAGTGAGTCGGCGGGCAAACCGGGGCCAGACCAGCCCCAGCATTTT.

This chain uses TRBV12-5 with TRBJ1-3, with 10 bases lining up with TRBD1. The CDR3 spans 16 residues. Germline V gene sequence: CDR1 LGHNT, CDR2 FRNRAP. With V trimmed by 7 bases and J by 3 bases, 9 bases remained unmatched. The CDR3 sequence is CASAPSGTGVGNTIYF. The CDR3 bases are TGTGCTAGTGCCCCGTCCGGGACAGGGGTTGGAAACACCATATATTTT.